These T cell receptor beta chains were read from a single sample in a study of Ad26.COV2.S vaccination and SARS-CoV-2 variants. Assay used: immunoSEQ multiplex PCR; TCRdb lists only in-frame clones, some missing. The table includes around 500,000 clones, around 89% detected once. The sequenced sample was peripheral blood, obtained in a trial of Ad26.COV2.S vaccine versus placebo. The receptors stem from a person aged 18-60 years who received the Ad26.COV2.S COVID-19 vaccine or a placebo. CDR3s include the opening cysteine and the closing phenylalanine or tryptophan. A D gene is named only where the DNA matches it firmly. Some rows have no size entry. The others give once, few or many, or a class for an expanded clone.

D gene	clone size	V gene	J gene	CDR3 protein	CDR3 DNA
.	few	TRBV28	TRBJ2-7	CASSYRGLYEQYF	TGTGCCAGCAGTTACCGCGGACTCTACGAGCAGTACTTC
.	.	TRBV11-2	TRBJ2-5	CASSRGQLQETQYF	TGTGCCAGCAGCCGAGGACAGCTCCAAGAGACCCAGTACTTC
.	.	TRBV12-2	TRBJ2-7	CASRLLVWDREYEQYF	TGTGCAAGTCGCTTATTGGTGTGGGACAGGGAGTACGAGCAGTACTTC
.	.	TRBV19	TRBJ2-7	CASRQKPGRTYEQYF	TGTGCCAGTAGACAAAAACCGGGACGGACCTACGAGCAGTACTTC
.	.	TRBV10-1	TRBJ2-2	CASSGGTGELFF	TGCGCCAGCAGCGGTGGGACCGGGGAGCTGTTTTTT
.	.	TRBV28	TRBJ2-7	CASTSTGQVVVREYF	TGTGCCAGCACCTCTACGGGACAAGTTGTAGTTAGAGAGTACTTC
.	.	TRBV15	TRBJ1-5	CATSRGGGRNQPQHF	TGTGCCACCAGCAGAGGCGGAGGCCGCAATCAGCCCCAGCATTTT
.	.	TRBV2	TRBJ1-1	CASRKSGEAFF	TGTGCCAGCAGGAAGTCAGGTGAAGCTTTCTTT
TRBD1	.	TRBV4-1	TRBJ1-3	CASSRGKQGGLRRNTIYF	TGCGCCAGCAGCCGAGGAAAACAGGGGGGGCTCAGGAGAAACACCATATATTTT
TRBD2	.	TRBV7-8	TRBJ2-1	CASQSAGGPSYNEQFF	TGTGCCAGCCAAAGTGCGGGGGGGCCCTCCTACAATGAGCAGTTCTTC
.	.	TRBV10-1	TRBJ1-1	CASSPGILNTEAFF	TGCGCCAGCAGCCCGGGGATCCTGAACACTGAAGCTTTCTTT
.	.	TRBV7-9	TRBJ2-3	CASSPSLWRTDTQYF	TGTGCCAGCAGCCCCTCCCTGTGGCGCACAGATACGCAGTATTTT
.	.	TRBV14	TRBJ1-2	CASSQGYGRRHGYTF	TGTGCCAGCAGCCAAGGGTATGGAAGACGACATGGCTACACCTTC
TRBD2	.	TRBV10-3	TRBJ2-7	CAISEGLAGVAEQYF	TGTGCCATCAGTGAAGGGCTAGCGGGAGTCGCCGAGCAGTACTTC
.	.	TRBV6-2/TRBV6-3	TRBJ1-1	CASSSSRQVNTEAFF	TGTGCCAGCAGTTCGAGTAGACAGGTGAACACTGAAGCTTTCTTT
TRBD2	once	TRBV28	TRBJ2-1	CASSRLAATYNEQFF	TGTGCCAGCAGCAGACTAGCGGCGACCTACAATGAGCAGTTCTTC
TRBD2	.	TRBV24-1	TRBJ2-1	CATSDLSGTSYNEQFF	TGTGCCACCAGTGACCTTAGCGGGACCTCCTACAATGAGCAGTTCTTC
.	.	TRBV7-2	TRBJ2-1	CASSLLGAGEFF	TGTGCCAGCAGCTTATTAGGGGCTGGGGAGTTCTTC
TRBD2	.	TRBV5-4	TRBJ2-1	CASSFSGGARDEQFF	TGTGCCAGCAGCTTTAGCGGGGGGGCCAGGGATGAGCAGTTCTTC
.	.	TRBV24-1	TRBJ2-2	CATSEAQGNTGELFF	TGTGCCACCAGTGAGGCACAGGGAAACACCGGGGAGCTGTTTTTT
.	once	TRBV19	TRBJ1-4	CASSMRVLPGREKLFF	TGTGCCAGTAGTATGCGGGTCCTCCCCGGTCGGGAAAAACTGTTTTTT
.	.	TRBV28	TRBJ1-2	CASMAQNYGYTF	TGTGCCAGCATGGCACAGAACTATGGCTACACCTTC
.	.	TRBV6-5	TRBJ1-1	CASRRLRLNTEAFF	TGTGCCAGCAGGCGACTCCGCCTGAACACTGAAGCTTTCTTT
TRBD1	.	TRBV6-5	TRBJ2-1	CASSYAGQGYHEQFF	TGTGCCAGCAGTTACGCGGGACAGGGGTATCATGAGCAGTTCTTC
TRBD1	.	TRBV7-9	TRBJ2-2	CASSPPQGVSYRELFF	TGTGCCAGCAGCCCCCCGCAGGGGGTAAGTTACCGGGAGCTGTTTTTT
.	.	TRBV27	TRBJ2-7	CASSSAGEQYF	TGTGCCAGCAGTTCGGCTGGCGAGCAGTACTTC
.	.	TRBV11-2	TRBJ2-7	CASSLLPFPSYEQYF	TGTGCCAGCAGCTTACTTCCCTTTCCGTCCTACGAGCAGTACTTC
.	.	TRBV9	TRBJ2-1	CASSTPTSLPFF	TGTGCCAGCAGCACACCGACTAGTTTGCCGTTCTTC
TRBD1	.	TRBV2	TRBJ1-5	CASTQDRESQPQHF	TGTGCCAGCACCCAAGACAGGGAGAGTCAGCCCCAGCATTTT
.	.	TRBV24-1	TRBJ2-2	CATSQESNTGELFF	TGTGCCACCTCACAGGAGTCGAACACCGGGGAGCTGTTTTTT
.	.	TRBV12-3/TRBV12-4	TRBJ1-1	CASSFGPGTEAFF	TGTGCCAGCAGTTTTGGGCCGGGCACTGAAGCTTTCTTT
.	.	TRBV30	TRBJ1-2	CAWSVGGSTYGYTF	TGTGCCTGGAGTGTAGGTGGGTCTACCTATGGCTACACCTTC
.	.	TRBV27	TRBJ1-1	CASAKDRTEAFF	TGTGCCAGCGCCAAAGATCGGACTGAAGCTTTCTTT
.	.	TRBV11-1	TRBJ2-2	CASSLDLTGWTGELFF	TGTGCCAGCAGCCTAGATTTGACGGGTTGGACCGGGGAGCTGTTTTTT
.	.	TRBV6-5	TRBJ1-1	CASSPRVDRNTEAFF	TGTGCCAGCAGTCCCCGTGTGGACAGGAACACTGAAGCTTTCTTT
.	.	TRBV6-6	TRBJ1-5	CASSYSDLGNQPQHF	TGTGCCAGCAGTTACTCGGATCTGGGAAATCAGCCCCAGCATTTT
TRBD1	.	TRBV6-6	TRBJ1-5	CASSPRDRGNNQPQHF	TGTGCCAGCAGTCCCAGGGACAGGGGGAACAATCAGCCCCAGCATTTT
TRBD1	once	TRBV13	TRBJ1-1	CASSLDRGGTEAFF	TGTGCCAGCAGCTTAGACAGGGGTGGCACTGAAGCTTTCTTT
.	.	TRBV4-2	TRBJ1-2	CASSQGAAGDYGYTF	TGTGCCAGCAGCCAAGGGGCGGCGGGAGACTATGGCTACACCTTC
.	.	TRBV3-1/TRBV3-2	TRBJ1-6	CASSRDGRADSPLHF	TGTGCCAGCAGCCGAGACGGTAGGGCGGATTCACCCCTCCACTTT
.	.	TRBV6-5	TRBJ1-2	CASRATGYGGYTF	TGTGCCAGCAGGGCCACAGGGTATGGTGGCTACACCTTC
.	.	TRBV21-1	TRBJ2-7	CASSKGWISYEQYF	TGTGCCAGCAGCAAAGGTTGGATCTCCTACGAGCAGTACTTC
.	.	TRBV9	TRBJ1-1	CASSRGAKNTEAFF	TGTGCCAGCAGCCGGGGAGCTAAGAACACTGAAGCTTTCTTT